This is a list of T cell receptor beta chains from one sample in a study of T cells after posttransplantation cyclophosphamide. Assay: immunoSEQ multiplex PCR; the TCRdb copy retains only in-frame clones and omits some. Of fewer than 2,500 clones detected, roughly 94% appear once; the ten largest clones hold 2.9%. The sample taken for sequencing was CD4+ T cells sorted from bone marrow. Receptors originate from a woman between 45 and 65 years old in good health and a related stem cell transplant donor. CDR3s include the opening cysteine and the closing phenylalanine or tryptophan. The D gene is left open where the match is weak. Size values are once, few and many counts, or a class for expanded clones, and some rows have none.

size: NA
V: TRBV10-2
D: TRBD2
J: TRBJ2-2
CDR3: CASRPGGGSGGELFF
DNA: TGCGCCAGCAGACCCGGGGGGGGTTCGGGCGGGGAGCTGTTTTTT

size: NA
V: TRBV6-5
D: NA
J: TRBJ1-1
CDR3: CASSSPWGGDTEAFF
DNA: TGTGCCAGCAGTTCTCCGTGGGGGGGCGACACTGAAGCTTTCTTT

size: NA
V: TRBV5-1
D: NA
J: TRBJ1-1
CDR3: CASTLGATGSAFF
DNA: TGCGCCAGCACCCTAGGGGCCACAGGGTCTGCTTTCTTT

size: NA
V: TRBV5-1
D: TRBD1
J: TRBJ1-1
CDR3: CASSGQGVTEAFF
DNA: TGCGCCAGCAGCGGACAGGGGGTCACTGAAGCTTTCTTT

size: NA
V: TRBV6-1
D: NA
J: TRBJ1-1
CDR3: CASSELETFQAFF
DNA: TGTGCCAGCAGTGAATTAGAAACCTTTCAAGCTTTCTTT

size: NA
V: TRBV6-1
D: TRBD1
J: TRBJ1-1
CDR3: CASSESRDRNTEAFF
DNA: TGTGCCAGCAGTGAATCCCGGGACAGGAACACTGAAGCTTTCTTT

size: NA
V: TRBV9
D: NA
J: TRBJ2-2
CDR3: CASRDTLGELFF
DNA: TGTGCCAGCAGAGACACCTTGGGGGAGCTGTTTTTT

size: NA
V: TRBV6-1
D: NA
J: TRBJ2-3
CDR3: CASSEGRGPTVDTQYF
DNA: TGTGCCAGCAGTGAAGGTAGGGGCCCGACCGTGGATACGCAGTATTTT

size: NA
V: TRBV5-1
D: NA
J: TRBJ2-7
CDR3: CASSLADNSYEQYF
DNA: TGCGCCAGCAGCTTGGCGGACAACTCCTACGAGCAGTACTTC

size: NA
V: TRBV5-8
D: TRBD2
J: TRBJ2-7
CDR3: CASSLVSGRTYEQYF
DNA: TGTGCCAGCAGCTTGGTTAGCGGGAGGACCTACGAGCAGTACTTC

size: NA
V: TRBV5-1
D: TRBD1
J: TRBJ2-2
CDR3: CASSLRTGATTGELFF
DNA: TGCGCCAGCAGCTTACGGACAGGGGCGACCACCGGGGAGCTGTTTTTT

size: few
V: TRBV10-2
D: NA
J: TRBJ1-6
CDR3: CASSESTENSPLHF
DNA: TGCGCCAGCAGTGAGTCGACAGAGAATTCACCCCTCCACTTT

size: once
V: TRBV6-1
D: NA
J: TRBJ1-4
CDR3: CASSELHAGELFF
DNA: TGTGCCAGCAGTGAACTCCACGCAGGGGAACTGTTTTTT

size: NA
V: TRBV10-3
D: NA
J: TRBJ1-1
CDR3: CAISGVSGRVRAFF
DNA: TGTGCCATCAGTGGAGTTTCAGGGAGGGTAAGAGCTTTCTTT

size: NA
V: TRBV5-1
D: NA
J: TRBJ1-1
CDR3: CASSLEGLEDTEAFF
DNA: TGCGCCAGCAGCCTGGAGGGGTTAGAGGACACTGAAGCTTTCTTT

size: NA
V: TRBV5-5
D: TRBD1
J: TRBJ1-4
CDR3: CASSGGQGAREKLFF
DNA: TGTGCCAGCAGCGGCGGACAGGGGGCGCGTGAAAAACTGTTTTTT

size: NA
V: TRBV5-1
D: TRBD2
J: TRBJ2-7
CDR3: CASSLESSGGYEQYF
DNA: TGCGCCAGCAGCTTGGAGTCTAGCGGGGGGTACGAGCAGTACTTC

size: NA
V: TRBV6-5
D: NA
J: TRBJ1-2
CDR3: CASSYSMQDGYTF
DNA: TGTGCCAGCAGTTACTCGATGCAGGATGGCTACACCTTC

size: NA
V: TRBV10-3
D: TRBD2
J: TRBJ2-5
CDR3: CAISESEREGETQYF
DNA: TGTGCCATCAGTGAGTCTGAGCGGGAGGGAGAGACCCAGTACTTC

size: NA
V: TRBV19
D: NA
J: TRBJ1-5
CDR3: CASSTRRGGNSQPQHF
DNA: TGTGCCAGTAGTACCCGCCGAGGAGGGAATAGCCAGCCCCAGCATTTT

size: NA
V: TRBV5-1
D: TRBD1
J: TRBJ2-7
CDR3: CASRMGQESYEQYF
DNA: TGCGCCAGCAGAATGGGACAGGAGTCCTACGAGCAGTACTTC

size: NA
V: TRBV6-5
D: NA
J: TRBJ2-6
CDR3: CASPTVPGANVLTF
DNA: TGTGCCAGCCCTACCGTACCGGGGGCCAACGTCCTGACTTTC

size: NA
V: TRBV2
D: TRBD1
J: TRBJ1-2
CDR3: CASRQGEANYGYTF
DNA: TGTGCCAGCAGACAGGGGGAGGCTAACTATGGCTACACCTTC

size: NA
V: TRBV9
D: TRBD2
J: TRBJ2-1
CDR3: CASSVVASGGVGEQFF
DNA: TGTGCCAGCAGCGTAGTGGCTAGCGGGGGGGTCGGTGAGCAGTTCTTC

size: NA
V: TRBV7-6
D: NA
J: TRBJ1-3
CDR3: CASSLASGELGNTIYF
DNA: TGTGCCAGCAGCTTAGCGAGCGGGGAATTGGGAAACACCATATATTTT

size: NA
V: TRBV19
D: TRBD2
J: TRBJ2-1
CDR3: CASSALAGAYNEQFF
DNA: TGTGCCAGTAGTGCCCTAGCGGGAGCCTACAATGAGCAGTTCTTC

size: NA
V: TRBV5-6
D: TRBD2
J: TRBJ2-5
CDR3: CASSLSSGGARETQYF
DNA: TGTGCCAGCAGCTTGAGTAGCGGGGGGGCCCGGGAGACCCAGTACTTC

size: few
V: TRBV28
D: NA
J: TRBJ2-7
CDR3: CASTFHGRGHYEQYF
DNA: TGTGCCAGCACTTTCCACGGCAGGGGTCACTACGAGCAGTACTTC

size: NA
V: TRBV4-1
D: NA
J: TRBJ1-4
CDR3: CASSTEGMRATNEKLFF
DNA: TGCGCCAGCAGCACTGAAGGGATGAGGGCAACTAATGAAAAACTGTTTTTT

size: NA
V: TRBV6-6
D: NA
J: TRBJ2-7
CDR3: CASSPDAGTYEQYF
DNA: TGTGCCAGCAGTCCGGACGCAGGGACCTACGAGCAGTACTTC

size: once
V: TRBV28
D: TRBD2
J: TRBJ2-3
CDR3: CASSSQFGLADTDTQYF
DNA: TGTGCCAGCAGTTCCCAATTCGGACTAGCGGATACAGATACGCAGTATTTT

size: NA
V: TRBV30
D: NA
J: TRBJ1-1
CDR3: CAWSAPGRPGATEAFF
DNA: TGTGCCTGGAGTGCCCCCGGGAGGCCTGGGGCCACTGAAGCTTTCTTT

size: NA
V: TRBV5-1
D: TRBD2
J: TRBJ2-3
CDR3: CASSLEPAGGVTDTQYF
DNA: TGCGCCAGCAGCTTGGAACCAGCGGGAGGGGTCACAGATACGCAGTATTTT

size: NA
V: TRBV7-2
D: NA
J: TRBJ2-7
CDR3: CASSIEQGSEYEQYF
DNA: TGTGCCAGCAGCATCGAACAGGGTTCGGAATACGAGCAGTACTTC

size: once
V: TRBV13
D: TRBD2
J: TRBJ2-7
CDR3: CASSPQREGLPYEQYF
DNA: TGTGCCAGCAGCCCCCAGCGGGAGGGTCTTCCCTACGAGCAGTACTTC

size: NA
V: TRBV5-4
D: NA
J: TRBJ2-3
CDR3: CASRDGQGGTDTQYF
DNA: TGTGCCAGCAGAGATGGACAGGGAGGGACAGATACGCAGTATTTT

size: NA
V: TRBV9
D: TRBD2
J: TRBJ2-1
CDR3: CASSSGLAGGMNEQFF
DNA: TGTGCCAGCAGCTCCGGACTAGCGGGAGGAATGAATGAGCAGTTCTTC

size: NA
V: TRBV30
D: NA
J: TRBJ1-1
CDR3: CAWSALRDTEAFF
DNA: TGTGCCTGGAGCGCCCTCCGGGACACTGAAGCTTTCTTT

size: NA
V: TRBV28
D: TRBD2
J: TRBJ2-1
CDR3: CASRQRTSGINNEQFF
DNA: TGTGCCAGCAGACAAAGGACTAGCGGGATCAACAATGAGCAGTTCTTC

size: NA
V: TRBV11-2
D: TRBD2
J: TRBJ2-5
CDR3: CASSFRAGAGGETQYF
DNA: TGTGCCAGCAGCTTCCGAGCGGGGGCGGGGGGAGAGACCCAGTACTTC

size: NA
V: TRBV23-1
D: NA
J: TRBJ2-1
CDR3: CASSRGLKFF
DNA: TGCGCCAGCAGTCGAGGGTTGAAGTTCTTC

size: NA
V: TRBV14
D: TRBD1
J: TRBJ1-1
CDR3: CASSQHTGGRGTEAFF
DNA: TGTGCCAGCAGCCAGCACACAGGGGGCAGAGGCACTGAAGCTTTCTTT

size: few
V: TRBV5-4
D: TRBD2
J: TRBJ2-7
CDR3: CATGLAGYYEQYF
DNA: TGTGCCACCGGACTAGCGGGGTACTACGAGCAGTACTTC

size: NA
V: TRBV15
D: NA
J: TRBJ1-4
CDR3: CATSTTFGGGEEKLFF
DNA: TGTGCCACCAGCACCACCTTCGGGGGAGGAGAGGAAAAACTGTTTTTT

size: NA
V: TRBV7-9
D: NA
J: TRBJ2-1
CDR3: CASSSGDRQFF
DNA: TGTGCCAGCAGCTCGGGGGACAGGCAGTTCTTC

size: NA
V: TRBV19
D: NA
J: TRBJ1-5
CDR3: CASSIDPRVIGQPQHF
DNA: TGTGCCAGTAGTATAGACCCCAGGGTAATAGGGCAGCCCCAGCATTTT

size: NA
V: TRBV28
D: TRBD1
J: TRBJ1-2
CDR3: CASSLRGTGGQVYGYTF
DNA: TGTGCCAGCAGTTTAAGGGGGACAGGGGGGCAGGTCTATGGCTACACCTTC

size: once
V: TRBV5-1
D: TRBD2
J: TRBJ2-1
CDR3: CASTTGLVRALVENEQFF
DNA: TGCGCCAGCACCACCGGACTAGTAAGGGCGTTGGTGGAAAATGAGCAGTTCTTC